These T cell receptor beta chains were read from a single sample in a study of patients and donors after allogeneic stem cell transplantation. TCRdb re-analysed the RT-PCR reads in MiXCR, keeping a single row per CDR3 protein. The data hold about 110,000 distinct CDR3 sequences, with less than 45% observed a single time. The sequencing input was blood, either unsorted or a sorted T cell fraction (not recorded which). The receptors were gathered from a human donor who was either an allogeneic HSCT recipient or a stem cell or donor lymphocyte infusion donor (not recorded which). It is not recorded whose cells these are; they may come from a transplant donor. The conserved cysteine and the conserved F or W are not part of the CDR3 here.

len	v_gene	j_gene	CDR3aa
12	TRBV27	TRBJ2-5	ASSLSSPKETQY
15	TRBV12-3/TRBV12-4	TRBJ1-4	ASSLRASPRLNEKLF
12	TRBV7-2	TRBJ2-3	ASSPKPGTDTQY
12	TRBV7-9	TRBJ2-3	ASTRNIPIDTQY
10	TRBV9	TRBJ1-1	ASSAGGTEAF
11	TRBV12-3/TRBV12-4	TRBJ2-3	ASSFRGADTQY
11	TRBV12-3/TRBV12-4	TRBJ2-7	ASSTHVLYEQY
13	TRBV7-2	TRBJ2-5	ASSLDAGTKETQY
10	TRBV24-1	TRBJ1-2	ATADRVGGYT
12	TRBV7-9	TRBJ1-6	ASSLDGYNSPLH
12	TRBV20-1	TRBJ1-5	SGATAYSNQPQH
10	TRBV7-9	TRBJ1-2	ASRGQGNGYT
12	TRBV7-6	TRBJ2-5	ASSRWLPEETQY
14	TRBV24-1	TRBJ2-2	ATSAAGTGNTGELF
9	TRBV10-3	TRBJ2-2	AIRQSGELF
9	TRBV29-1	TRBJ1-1	SVSRKAEAF
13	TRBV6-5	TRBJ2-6	ASTQQDTGANVLT
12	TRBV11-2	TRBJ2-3	ASSFRRITDTQY
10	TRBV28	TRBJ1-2	ASSFVQGGYT
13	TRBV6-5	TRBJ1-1	ASSSGTGTNTEAF
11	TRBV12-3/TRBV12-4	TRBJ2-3	ASSRGATDTQY
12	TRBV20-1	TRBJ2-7	SAARLAGTYEQY
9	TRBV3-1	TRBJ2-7	ASSQAHEQY
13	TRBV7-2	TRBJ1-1	ASSFTGRMNTEAF
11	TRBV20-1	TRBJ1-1	SARGGGYTEAF
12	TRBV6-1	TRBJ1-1	ASIKDGFLLEAF
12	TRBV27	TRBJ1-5	ASSYRRATQPQH